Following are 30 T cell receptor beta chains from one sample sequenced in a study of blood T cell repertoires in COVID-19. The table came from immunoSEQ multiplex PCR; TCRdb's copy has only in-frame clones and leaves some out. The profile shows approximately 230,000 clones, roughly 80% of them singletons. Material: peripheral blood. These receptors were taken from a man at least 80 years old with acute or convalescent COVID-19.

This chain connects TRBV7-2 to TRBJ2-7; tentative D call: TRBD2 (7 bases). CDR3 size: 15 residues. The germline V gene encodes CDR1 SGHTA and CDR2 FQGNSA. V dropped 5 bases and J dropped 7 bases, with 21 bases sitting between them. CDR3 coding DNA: TGTGCCAGCAGCCAAAGAAGGGGAGGGGGTGGTGAGCAGTACTTC. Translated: CASSQRRGGGGEQYF.

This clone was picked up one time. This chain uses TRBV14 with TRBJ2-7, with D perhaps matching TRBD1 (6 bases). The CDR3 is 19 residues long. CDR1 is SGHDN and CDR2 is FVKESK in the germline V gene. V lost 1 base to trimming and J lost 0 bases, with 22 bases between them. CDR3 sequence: CASSQARRGPQGTSYEQYF. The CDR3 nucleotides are TGTGCCAGCAGCCAAGCAAGAAGGGGACCACAGGGAACCTCCTACGAGCAGTACTTC. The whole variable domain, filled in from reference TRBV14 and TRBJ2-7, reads EAGVTQFPSHSVIEKGQTVTLRCDPISGHDNLYWYRRVMGKEIKFLLHFVKESKQDESGMPNNRFLAERTGGTYSTLKVQPAELEDSGVYFCASSQARRGPQGTSYEQYFGPGTRLTVT.

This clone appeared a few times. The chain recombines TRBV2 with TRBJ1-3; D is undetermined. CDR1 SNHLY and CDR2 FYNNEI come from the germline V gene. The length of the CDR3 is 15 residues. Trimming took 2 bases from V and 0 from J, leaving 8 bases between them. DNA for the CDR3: TGTGCCAGCAGTGAAAATGGCCTCTCTGGAAACACCATATATTTT. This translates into CASSENGLSGNTIYF.

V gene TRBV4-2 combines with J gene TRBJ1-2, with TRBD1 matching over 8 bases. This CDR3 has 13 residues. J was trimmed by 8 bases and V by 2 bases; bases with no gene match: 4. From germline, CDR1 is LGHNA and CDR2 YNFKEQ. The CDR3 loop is CASSQIDRGGYTF. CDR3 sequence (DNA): TGTGCCAGCAGCCAAATCGACAGGGGAGGCTACACCTTC.

Here the CDR3 reads CASRPGQGGEQYF. CDR3 nucleotides: TGTGCCAGCAGGCCCGGACAGGGAGGCGAGCAGTACTTC. The chain is built from TRBV6-5 and TRBJ2-7, with 8 bases matching TRBD1. V was pared by 6 bases and J by 6 bases, with 7 bases of the junction left unmatched. Germline CDR1 MNHEY, CDR2 SVGAGI. The CDR3 totals 13 residues.

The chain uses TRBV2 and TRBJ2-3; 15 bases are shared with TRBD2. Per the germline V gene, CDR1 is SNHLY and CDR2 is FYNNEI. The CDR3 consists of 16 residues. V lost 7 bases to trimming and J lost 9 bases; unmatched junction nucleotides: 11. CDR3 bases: TGTGCCAGCATCGGGACTAGCGGGGGGTACAAGAACACGCAGTATTTT. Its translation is CASIGTSGGYKNTQYF.

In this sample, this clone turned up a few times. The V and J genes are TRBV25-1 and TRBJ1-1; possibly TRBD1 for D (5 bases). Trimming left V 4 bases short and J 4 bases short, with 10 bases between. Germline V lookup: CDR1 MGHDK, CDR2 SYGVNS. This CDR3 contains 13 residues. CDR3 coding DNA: TGTGCCAGCAGTGTGCAGGGCTCCACTGAAGCTTTCTTT. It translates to CASSVQGSTEAFF.

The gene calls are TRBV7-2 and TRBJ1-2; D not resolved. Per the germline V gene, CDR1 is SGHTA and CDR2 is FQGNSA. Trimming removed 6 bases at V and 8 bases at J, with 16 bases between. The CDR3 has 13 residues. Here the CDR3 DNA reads TGTGCCAGCAGTCTATTCCCCACGTGGGGCTACACCTTC. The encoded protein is CASSLFPTWGYTF. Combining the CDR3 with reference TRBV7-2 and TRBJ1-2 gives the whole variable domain GAGVSQSPSNKVTEKGKDVELRCDPISGHTALYWYRQSLGQGLEFLIYFQGNSAPDKSGLPSDRFSAERTGGSVSTLTIQRTQQEDSAVYLCASSLFPTWGYTFGSGTRLTVV.

CDR3 sequence: CASSRGQGRAQYEQYF. In DNA, the CDR3 is TGTGCCAGCAGCCGCGGACAGGGGAGGGCACAGTACGAGCAGTACTTC. The chain employs TRBV7-2 and TRBJ2-7; TRBD1 matches at 9 bases. The CDR3 contains 16 residues. Germline values: CDR1 SGHTA, CDR2 FQGNSA. V shed 5 bases, J shed 4 bases, and the junction held 12 bases outside the gene matches.

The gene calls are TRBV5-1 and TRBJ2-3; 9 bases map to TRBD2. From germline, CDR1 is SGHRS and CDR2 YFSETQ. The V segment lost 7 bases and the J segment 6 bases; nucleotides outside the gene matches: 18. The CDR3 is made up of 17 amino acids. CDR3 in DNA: TGCGCCAGCTCCGGGGCAGGAGCGGGGGGCGCCCGGGATACGCAGTATTTT. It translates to CASSGAGAGGARDTQYF. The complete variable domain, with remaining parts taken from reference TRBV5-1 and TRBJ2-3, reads KAGVTQTPRYLIKTRGQQVTLSCSPISGHRSVSWYQQTPGQGLQFLFEYFSETQRNKGNFPGRFSGRQFSNSRSEMNVSTLELGDSALYLCASSGAGAGGARDTQYFGPGTRLTVL.

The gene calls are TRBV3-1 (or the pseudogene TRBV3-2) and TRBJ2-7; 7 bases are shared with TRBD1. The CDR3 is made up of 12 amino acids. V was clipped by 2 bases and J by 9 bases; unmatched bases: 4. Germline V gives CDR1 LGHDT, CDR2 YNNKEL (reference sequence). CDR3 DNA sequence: TGTGCCAGCAGCCAACAGAACAGGGGGCAGTACTTC. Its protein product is CASSQQNRGQYF.

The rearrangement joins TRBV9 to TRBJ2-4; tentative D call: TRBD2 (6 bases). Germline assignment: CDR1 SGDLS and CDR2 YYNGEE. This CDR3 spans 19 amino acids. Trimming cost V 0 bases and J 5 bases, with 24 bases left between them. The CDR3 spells CASSVGRGSPSTKENIQYF. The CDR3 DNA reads TGTGCCAGCAGCGTAGGCCGGGGGTCGCCCTCCACCAAGGAAAACATTCAGTACTTC.

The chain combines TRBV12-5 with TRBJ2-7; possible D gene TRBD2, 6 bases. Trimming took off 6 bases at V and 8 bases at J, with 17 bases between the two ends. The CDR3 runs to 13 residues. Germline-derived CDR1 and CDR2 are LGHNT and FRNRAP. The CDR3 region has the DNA TGTGCTAGTGGCTACGACCCCCGGGAGAAGCAGTACTTC. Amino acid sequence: CASGYDPREKQYF.

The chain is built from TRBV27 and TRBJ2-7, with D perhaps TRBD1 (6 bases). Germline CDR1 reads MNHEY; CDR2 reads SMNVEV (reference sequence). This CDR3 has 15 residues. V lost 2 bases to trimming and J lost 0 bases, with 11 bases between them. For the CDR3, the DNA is TGTGCCAGCAGTTTAGGAACAGGGAGCTCCTACGAGCAGTACTTC. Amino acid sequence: CASSLGTGSSYEQYF.

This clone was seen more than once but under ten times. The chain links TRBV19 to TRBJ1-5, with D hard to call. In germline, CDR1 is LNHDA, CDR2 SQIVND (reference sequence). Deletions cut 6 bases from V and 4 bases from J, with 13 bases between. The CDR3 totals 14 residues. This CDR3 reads CASRTSVANQPQHF. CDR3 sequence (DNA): TGTGCCAGTAGAACATCGGTAGCGAATCAGCCCCAGCATTTT. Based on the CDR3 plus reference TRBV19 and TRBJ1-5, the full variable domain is DGGITQSPKYLFRKEGQNVTLSCEQNLNHDAMYWYRQDPGQGLRLIYYSQIVNDFQKGDIAEGYSVSREKKESFPLTVTSAQKNPTAFYLCASRTSVANQPQHFGDGTRLSIL.

In nucleotides, the CDR3 is TGTGCCAGCAGTTCCGGACTAGCGGGGGCTTTCCTCTACAATGAGCAGTTCTTC. This encodes CASSSGLAGAFLYNEQFF. The chain combines TRBV27 with TRBJ2-1; 13 bases are shared with TRBD2. CDR1 and CDR2 from the germline V gene are MNHEY and SMNVEV (reference sequence). J lost 3 bases, V lost 4 bases, and 9 bases had no gene match. The CDR3 has 18 amino acids.

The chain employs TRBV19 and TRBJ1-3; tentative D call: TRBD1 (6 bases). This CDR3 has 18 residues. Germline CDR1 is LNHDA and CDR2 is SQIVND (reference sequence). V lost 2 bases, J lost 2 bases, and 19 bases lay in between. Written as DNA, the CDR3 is TGTGCCAGTAGTATAAGGCCAGGGGAAAGCGCAACTGGAAACACCATATATTTT. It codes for CASSIRPGESATGNTIYF.

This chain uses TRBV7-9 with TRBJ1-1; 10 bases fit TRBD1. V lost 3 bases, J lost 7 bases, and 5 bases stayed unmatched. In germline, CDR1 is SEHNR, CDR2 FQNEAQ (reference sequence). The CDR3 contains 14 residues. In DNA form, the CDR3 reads TGTGCCAGCAGCTTGTGGACAGGGGGTGATGAAGCTTTCTTT. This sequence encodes CASSLWTGGDEAFF.

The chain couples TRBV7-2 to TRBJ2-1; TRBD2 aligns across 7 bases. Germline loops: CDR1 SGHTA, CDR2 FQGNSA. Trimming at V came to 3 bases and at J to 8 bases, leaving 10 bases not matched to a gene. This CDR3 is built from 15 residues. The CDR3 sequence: CASSFNGRPLDEQFF. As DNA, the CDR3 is TGTGCCAGCAGCTTTAACGGGAGGCCCCTAGATGAGCAGTTCTTC.

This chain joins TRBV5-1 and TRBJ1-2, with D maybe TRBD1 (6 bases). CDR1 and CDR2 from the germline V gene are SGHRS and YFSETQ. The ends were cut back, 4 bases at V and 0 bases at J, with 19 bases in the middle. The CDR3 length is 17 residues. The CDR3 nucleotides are TGCGCCAGCAGCCGAGGGACATCGAACTTAGCTAACTATGGCTACACCTTC. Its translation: CASSRGTSNLANYGYTF.

CDR3 bases: TGTGCCAGCAGCCAATACAGTTACGAGCAGTACTTC. Translated, it gives CASSQYSYEQYF. The chain is built from TRBV14 and TRBJ2-7; unclear D gene. Germline CDR1 reads SGHDN; CDR2 reads FVKESK. The CDR3 covers 12 residues. The V and J ends lost 2 bases and 4 bases respectively, with 6 bases between them.

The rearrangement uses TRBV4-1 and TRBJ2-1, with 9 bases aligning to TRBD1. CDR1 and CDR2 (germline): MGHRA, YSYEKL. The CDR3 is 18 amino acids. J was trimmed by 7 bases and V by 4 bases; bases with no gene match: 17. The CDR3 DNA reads TGCGCCAGCAGCCGACCACCGTATGGGACAGGGCAAGGGAATGAGCAGTTCTTC. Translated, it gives CASSRPPYGTGQGNEQFF.

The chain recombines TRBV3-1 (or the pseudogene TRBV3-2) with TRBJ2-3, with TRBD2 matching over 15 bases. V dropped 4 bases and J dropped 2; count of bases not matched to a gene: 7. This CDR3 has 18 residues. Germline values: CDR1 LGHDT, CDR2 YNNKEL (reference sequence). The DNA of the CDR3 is TGTGCCAGCAGCCTCGGACTAGCGGGAGGGCCTCTCACAGATACGCAGTATTTT. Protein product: CASSLGLAGGPLTDTQYF.

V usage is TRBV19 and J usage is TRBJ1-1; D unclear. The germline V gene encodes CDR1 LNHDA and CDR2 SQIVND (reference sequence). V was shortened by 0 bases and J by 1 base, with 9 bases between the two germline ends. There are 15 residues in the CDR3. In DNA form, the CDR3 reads TGTGCCAGTAGTATAGAGCGGGTTTGGAACACTGAAGCTTTCTTT. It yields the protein CASSIERVWNTEAFF.

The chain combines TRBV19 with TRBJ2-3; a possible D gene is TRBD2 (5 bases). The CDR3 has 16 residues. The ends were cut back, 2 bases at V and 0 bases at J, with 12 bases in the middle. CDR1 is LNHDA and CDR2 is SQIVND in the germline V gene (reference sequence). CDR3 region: CASSIRRLISTDTQYF. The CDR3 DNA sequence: TGTGCCAGTAGTATACGACGACTAATCAGCACAGATACGCAGTATTTT.

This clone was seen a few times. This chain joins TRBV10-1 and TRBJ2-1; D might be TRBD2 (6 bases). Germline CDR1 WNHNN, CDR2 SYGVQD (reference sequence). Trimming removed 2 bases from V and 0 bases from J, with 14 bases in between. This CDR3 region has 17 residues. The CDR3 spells CASSERGTASSYNEQFF. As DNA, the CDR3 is TGCGCCAGCAGTGAGCGCGGGACGGCGAGCTCCTACAATGAGCAGTTCTTC.

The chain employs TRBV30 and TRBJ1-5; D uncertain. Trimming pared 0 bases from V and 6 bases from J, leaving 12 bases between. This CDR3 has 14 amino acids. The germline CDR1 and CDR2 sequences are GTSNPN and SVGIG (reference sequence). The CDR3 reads CAWSVLESGQPQHF. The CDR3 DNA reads TGTGCCTGGAGTGTACTCGAGTCTGGTCAGCCCCAGCATTTT.

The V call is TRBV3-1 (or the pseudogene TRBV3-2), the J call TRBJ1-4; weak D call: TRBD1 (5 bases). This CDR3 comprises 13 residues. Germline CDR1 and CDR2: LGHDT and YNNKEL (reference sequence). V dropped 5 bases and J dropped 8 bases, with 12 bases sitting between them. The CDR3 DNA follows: TGTGCCAGCAGCTCCAGACAGAGGGAAAAACTGTTTTTT. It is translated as CASSSRQREKLFF.

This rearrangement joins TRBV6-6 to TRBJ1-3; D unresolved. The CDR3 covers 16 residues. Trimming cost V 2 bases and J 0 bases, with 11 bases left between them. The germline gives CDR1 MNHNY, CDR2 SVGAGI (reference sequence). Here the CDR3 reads CASSYLRTNSGNTIYF. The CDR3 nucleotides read TGTGCCAGCAGTTACCTCAGGACTAACTCTGGAAACACCATATATTTT.

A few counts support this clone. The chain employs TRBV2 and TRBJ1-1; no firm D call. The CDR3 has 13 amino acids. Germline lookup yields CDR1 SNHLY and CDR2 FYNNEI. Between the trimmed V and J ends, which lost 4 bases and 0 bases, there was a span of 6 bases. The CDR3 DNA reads TGTGCCAGCAGTGCGGCGGTGAACACTGAAGCTTTCTTT. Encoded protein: CASSAAVNTEAFF.